One and the same sample provided the 4 T cell receptor beta chains below, sequenced in a study of blood T cell repertoires in COVID-19 (dated by TCRdb to about 2020). The library relied on the immunoSEQ multiplex PCR assay. The immuneACCESS repertoire file appears here via TCRdb, limited to in-frame rearrangements. These files lack a portion of the clones; in checked studies, under half of the deficit traces to unresolved V genes, and the cause of the others is not known. The sample table holds approximately 320,000 clones, of which around nine tenths were seen once. The top ten clones comprise roughly 10% of the sample. Sequencing was performed on peripheral blood. The source is a woman under 40 with COVID-19, enrolled during active disease.

This chain uses TRBV6-4 with TRBJ1-2; 12 bases are a match to TRBD1. This CDR3 region has 17 residues. Germline V lookup: CDR1 MRHNA, CDR2 SNTAGT. CDR3 residues: CATLPGTGGGCNYGYTF. In DNA, the CDR3 is TGTGCGACCCTACCGGGGACAGGGGGCGGGTGTAACTATGGCTACACCTTC.

V gene TRBV6-6 combines with J gene TRBJ1-1; D is ambiguous. V was cut by 0 bases and J by 6 bases, with 11 bases left in between. The CDR3 runs to 14 residues. Germline V gene data show CDR1 as MNHNY and CDR2 as SVGAGI (reference sequence). CDR3 in DNA: TGTGCCAGCAGTTACTCGAATAGCGTGGCTGAAGCTTTCTTT. Its translation: CASSYSNSVAEAFF.

V and J are TRBV19 and TRBJ1-1; 8 positions agree with TRBD1. V was clipped by 10 bases and J by 4 bases; unmatched bases: 5. CDR3 length: 12 amino acids. The germline V gene encodes CDR1 LNHDA and CDR2 SQIVND (reference sequence). The CDR3 spells CATSGGGTEAFF. CDR3 DNA: TGTGCCACCTCAGGGGGCGGCACTGAAGCTTTCTTT.

This chain connects TRBV6-5 to TRBJ1-6, with a possible D match to TRBD1 (6 bases). V shed 2 bases and J shed 5 bases, with 7 bases lying between them. The CDR3 spans 14 residues. Per the germline V gene, CDR1 is MNHEY and CDR2 is SVGAGI. CDR3 loop: CASSYTGNNSPLHF. The CDR3 coding sequence is TGTGCCAGCAGTTACACAGGGAATAATTCACCCCTCCACTTT.